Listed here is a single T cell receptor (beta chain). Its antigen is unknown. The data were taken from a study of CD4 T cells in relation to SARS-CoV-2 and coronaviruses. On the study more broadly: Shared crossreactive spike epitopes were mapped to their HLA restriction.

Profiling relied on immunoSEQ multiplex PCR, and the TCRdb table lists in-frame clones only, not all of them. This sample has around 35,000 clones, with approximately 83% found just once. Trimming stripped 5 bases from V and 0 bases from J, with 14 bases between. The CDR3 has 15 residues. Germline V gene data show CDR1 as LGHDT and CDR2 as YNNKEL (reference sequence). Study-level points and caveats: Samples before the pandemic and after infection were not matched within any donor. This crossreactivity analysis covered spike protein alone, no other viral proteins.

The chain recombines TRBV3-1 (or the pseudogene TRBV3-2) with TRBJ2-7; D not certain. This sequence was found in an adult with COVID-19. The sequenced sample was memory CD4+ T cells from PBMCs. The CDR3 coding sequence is TGTGCCAGCAGCTATCGATCCTATCCCTCCTACGAGCAGTACTTC. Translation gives CASSYRSYPSYEQYF.